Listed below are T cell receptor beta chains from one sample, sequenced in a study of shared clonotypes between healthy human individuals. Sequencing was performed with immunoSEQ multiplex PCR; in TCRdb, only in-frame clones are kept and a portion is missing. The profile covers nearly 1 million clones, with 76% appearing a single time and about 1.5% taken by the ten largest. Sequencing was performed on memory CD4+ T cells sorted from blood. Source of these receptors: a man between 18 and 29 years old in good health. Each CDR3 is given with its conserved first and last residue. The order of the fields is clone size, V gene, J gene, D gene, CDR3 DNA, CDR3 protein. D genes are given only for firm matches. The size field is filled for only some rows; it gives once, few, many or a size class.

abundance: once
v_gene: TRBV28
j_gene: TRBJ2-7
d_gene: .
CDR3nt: TGTGCCAGGAGGGAGGGGGACGTTACCTCCTACGAGCAGTACTTC
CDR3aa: CARREGDVTSYEQYF

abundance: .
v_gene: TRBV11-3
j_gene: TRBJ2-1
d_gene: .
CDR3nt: TGTGCCAGCAGCTTAGGCGGGGACTCTTACAATGAGCAGTTCTTC
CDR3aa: CASSLGGDSYNEQFF

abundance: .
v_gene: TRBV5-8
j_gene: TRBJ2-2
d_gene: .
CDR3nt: TGTGCCAGCAGCTCCGGATGGACGAGCGGCGGGGAGCTGTTTTTT
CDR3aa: CASSSGWTSGGELFF

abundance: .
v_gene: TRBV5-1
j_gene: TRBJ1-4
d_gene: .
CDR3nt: TGCGCCAGCAGCTTGGAAGGGGGGCGCTGGGAAAAACTGTTTTTT
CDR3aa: CASSLEGGRWEKLFF

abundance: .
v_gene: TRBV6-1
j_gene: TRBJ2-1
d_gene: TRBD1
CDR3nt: TGTGCCAGCAGGGACAGGTCGCGCAATGAGCAGTTCTTC
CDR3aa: CASRDRSRNEQFF

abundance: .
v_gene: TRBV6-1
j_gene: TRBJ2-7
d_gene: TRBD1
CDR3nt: TGTACCAACGGACAGGGCTACGAGCAGTACTTC
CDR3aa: CTNGQGYEQYF

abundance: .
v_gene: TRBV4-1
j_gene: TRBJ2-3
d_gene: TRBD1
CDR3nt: TGCGCCAGCAGCCAAGGAGGGGACAGGATCACAGATACGCAGTATTTT
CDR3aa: CASSQGGDRITDTQYF

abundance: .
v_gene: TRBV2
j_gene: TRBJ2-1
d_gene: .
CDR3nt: TGTGCCAGCAGTGAGGAGGCAGGGACCTACAATGAGCAGTTCTTC
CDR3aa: CASSEEAGTYNEQFF

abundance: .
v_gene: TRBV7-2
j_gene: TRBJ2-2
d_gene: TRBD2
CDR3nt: TGTGCCAGCAGTTATCCGGGACTAGCGGACAACACCGGGGAGCTGTTTTTT
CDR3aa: CASSYPGLADNTGELFF

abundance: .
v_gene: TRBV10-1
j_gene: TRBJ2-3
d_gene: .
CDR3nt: TGCGCCAGCAGTGAGACATCAGGGCTAGATACGCAGTATTTT
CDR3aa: CASSETSGLDTQYF

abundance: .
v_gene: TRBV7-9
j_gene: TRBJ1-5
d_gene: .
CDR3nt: TGTGCCAGCAGACGGGAACAGACTAGCAATCAGCCCCAGCATTTT
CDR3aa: CASRREQTSNQPQHF

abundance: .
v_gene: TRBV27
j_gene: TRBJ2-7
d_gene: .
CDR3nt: TGTGCCAGCAGTTTATTTAACACTTACGAGCAGTACTTC
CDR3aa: CASSLFNTYEQYF

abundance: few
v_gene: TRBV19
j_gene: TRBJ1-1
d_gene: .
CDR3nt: TGTGCCAGTAGTTACGGGAACACTGAAGCTTTCTTT
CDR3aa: CASSYGNTEAFF

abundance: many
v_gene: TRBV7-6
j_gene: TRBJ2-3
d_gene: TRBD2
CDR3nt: TGTGCCAGCAGAGCCGGGACTAGCGGGAGTGATACGCAGTATTTT
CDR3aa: CASRAGTSGSDTQYF

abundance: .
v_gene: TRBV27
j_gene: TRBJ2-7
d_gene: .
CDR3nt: TGTGCCAGCAGACCCGGGACGGGGAGCTCCTACGAGCAGTACTTC
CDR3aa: CASRPGTGSSYEQYF

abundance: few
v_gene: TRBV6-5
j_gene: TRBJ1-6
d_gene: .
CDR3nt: TGTGCCAGCAGCCGTGACAAGGCCAATTCACCCCTCCACTTT
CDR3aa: CASSRDKANSPLHF

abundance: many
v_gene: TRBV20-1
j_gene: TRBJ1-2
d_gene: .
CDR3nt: TGCAGTGCAACGGGGCCTTGGGGCTACACCTTC
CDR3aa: CSATGPWGYTF

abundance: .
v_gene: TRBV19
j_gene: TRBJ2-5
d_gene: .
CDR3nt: TGTGCCAGTAGTAGGACCACGCAAGAGACCCAGTACTTC
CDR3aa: CASSRTTQETQYF

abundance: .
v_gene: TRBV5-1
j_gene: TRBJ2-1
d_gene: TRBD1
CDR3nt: TGCGCCAGCAGCCCGGGACAGGGGAACAATGAGCAGTTCTTC
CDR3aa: CASSPGQGNNEQFF

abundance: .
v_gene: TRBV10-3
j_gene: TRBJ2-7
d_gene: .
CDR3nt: TGTGCCATCACCGAGGAAGGGGGGACACCCTACGAGCAGTACTTC
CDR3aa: CAITEEGGTPYEQYF

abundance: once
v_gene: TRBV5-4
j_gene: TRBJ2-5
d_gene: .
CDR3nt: TGTGCCAGCAGTCTAGGGGGCCAAGAGACCCAGTACTTC
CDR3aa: CASSLGGQETQYF

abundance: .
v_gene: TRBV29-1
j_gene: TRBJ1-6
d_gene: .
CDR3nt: TGCAGCGTTGCCGGCGACCTTAATTCACCCCTCCACTTT
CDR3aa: CSVAGDLNSPLHF

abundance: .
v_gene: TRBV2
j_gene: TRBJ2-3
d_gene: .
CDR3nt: TGTGCCAGCAGTTCACGGGCCCAGGCGGGGGATACGCAGTATTTT
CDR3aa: CASSSRAQAGDTQYF

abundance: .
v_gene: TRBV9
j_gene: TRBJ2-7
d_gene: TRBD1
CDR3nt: TGTGCCAGCAGCCCTAGACAGGGTTACTACGAGCAGTACTTC
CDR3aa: CASSPRQGYYEQYF

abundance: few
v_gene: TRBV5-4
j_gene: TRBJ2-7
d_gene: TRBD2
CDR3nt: TGTGCCAGCAGCTTGGCCGGGAGGACTAGCGGGAACTACGAGCAGTACTTC
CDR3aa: CASSLAGRTSGNYEQYF

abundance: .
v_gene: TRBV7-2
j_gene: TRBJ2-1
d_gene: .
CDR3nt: TGTGCCAGCAGCCAGGGGAGCCCGGCGCAGTTCTTC
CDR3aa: CASSQGSPAQFF

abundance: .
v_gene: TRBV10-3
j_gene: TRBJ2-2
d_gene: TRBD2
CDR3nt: TGTGCCACGAGAATGACGACTGGGGAGGGCACCGGGGAGCTGTTTTTT
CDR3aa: CATRMTTGEGTGELFF

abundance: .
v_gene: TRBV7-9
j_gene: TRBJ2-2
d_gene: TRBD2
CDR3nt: TGTGCCAGCAGCCCGACCGGGGGGACCCCCACCGGGGAACTGTTTTTT
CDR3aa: CASSPTGGTPTGELFF

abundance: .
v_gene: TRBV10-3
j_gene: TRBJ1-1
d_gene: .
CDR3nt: TGTGCCATCAGTACCGACAGAAACACTGAAGCTTTCTTT
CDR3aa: CAISTDRNTEAFF

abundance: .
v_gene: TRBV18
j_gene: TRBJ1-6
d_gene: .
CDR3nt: TGTGCCAGCTCAATGGCAGGGGCTGACAATTCACCCCTCCACTTT
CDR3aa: CASSMAGADNSPLHF

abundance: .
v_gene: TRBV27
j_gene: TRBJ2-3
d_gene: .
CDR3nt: TGTGCCAGCAGTCTTCGTGGGAGTACCGATACGCAGTATTTT
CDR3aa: CASSLRGSTDTQYF

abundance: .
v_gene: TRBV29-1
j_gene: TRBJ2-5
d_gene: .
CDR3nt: TGCAGCGTGGGAATGGGAGAGACCCAGTACTTC
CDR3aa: CSVGMGETQYF

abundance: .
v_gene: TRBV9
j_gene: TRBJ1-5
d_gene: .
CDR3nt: TGTGCCAGCAGCGTAGATGGGAAGGGGGATCAGCCCCAGCATTTT
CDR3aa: CASSVDGKGDQPQHF

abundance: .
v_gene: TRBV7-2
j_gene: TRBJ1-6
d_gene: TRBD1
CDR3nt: TGTGCCAGCAGCTTAGGGCAAGCAGGGGGCACCTCCTATAATTCACCCCTCCACTTT
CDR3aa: CASSLGQAGGTSYNSPLHF

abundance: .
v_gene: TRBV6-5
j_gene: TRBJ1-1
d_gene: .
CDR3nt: TGTGCCAGCAGTGGCAGGGATGAAGCTTTCTTT
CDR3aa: CASSGRDEAFF

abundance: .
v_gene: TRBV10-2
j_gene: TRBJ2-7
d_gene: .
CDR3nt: TGCGCCAGCAGTAGGCCTAGAGGGAGCTACGAGCAGTACTTC
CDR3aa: CASSRPRGSYEQYF

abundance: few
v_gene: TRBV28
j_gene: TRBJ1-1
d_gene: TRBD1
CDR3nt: TGTGCCAGCCGACCAGGGGGGGTGAACACTGAAGCTTTCTTT
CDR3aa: CASRPGGVNTEAFF

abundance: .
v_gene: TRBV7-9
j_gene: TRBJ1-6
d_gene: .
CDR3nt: TGTGCCAGCACCCTGACAGGAGGCTATAATTCACCCCTCCACTTT
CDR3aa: CASTLTGGYNSPLHF

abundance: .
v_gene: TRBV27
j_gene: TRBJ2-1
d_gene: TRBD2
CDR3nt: TGTGCCAGCTGCGCCCCGCTAGCGGGAGGGCAGGGTGAGCAGTTCTTC
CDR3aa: CASCAPLAGGQGEQFF

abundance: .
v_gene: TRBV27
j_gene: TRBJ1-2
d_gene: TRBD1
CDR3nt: TGTGCCACTCACGGAACAGGGGGCGCGGAAGGCTACACCTTC
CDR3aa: CATHGTGGAEGYTF

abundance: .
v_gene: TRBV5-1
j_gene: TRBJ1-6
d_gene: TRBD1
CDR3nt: TGCGCCAGCAGCCCCGGACAGGGAGTATATTCACCCCTCCACTTT
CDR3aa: CASSPGQGVYSPLHF

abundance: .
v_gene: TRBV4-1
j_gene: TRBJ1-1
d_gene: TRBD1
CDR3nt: TGCGCCAGCAGCCAAGCCCCAGGGGGAGTGGGCACTGAAGCTTTCTTT
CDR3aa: CASSQAPGGVGTEAFF

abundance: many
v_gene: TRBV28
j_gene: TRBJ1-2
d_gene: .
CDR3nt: TGTGCCAGCAACGGAAACTATGGCTACACCTTC
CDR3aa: CASNGNYGYTF

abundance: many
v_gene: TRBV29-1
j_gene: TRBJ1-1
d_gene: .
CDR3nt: TGCAGCGTTGAAGAACAGCGGAACACTGAAGCTTTCTTT
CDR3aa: CSVEEQRNTEAFF

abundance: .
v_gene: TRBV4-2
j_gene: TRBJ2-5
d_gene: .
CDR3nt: TGTGCCAGCAGCCAAGAAGGGGTGGGGGGATCCACCCAGTACTTC
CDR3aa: CASSQEGVGGSTQYF

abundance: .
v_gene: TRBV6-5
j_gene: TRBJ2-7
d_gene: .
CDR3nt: TGTGCCAGCAGGGATATGTTGGACGAGCAGTACTTC
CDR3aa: CASRDMLDEQYF

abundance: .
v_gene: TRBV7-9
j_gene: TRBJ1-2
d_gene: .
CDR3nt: TGTGCCAGCAGCTTAGGGGGAAGCTACACCTTC
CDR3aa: CASSLGGSYTF

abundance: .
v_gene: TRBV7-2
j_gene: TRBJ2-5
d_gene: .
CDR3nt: TGTGCCAGCAGCTCCTTTACGTGGGGGGAACAAGAGACCCAGTACTTC
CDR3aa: CASSSFTWGEQETQYF

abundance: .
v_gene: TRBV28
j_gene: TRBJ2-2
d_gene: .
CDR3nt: TGTGCCAGCAGTTTGCGATGGAACACCGGGGAGCTGTTTTTT
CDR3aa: CASSLRWNTGELFF

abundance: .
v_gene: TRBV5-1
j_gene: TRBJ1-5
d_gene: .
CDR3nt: TGCGCCAGCAGCTTCGGGGACAATCAGCCCCAGCATTTT
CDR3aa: CASSFGDNQPQHF

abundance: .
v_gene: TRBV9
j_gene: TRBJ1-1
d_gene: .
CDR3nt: TGTGCCAGCAGCTCTATCAGATCTTTTTCCGGGGGCACTGAAGCTTTCTTT
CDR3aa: CASSSIRSFSGGTEAFF

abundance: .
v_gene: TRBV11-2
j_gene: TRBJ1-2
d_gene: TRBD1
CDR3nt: TGTGCCAGCAGCCCCGGGACAGGGCGGACTAACTATGGCTACACCTTC
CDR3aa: CASSPGTGRTNYGYTF

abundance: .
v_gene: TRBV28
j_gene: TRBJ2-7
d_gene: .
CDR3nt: TGTGCCAGCAGTCGGCGCGTGAACGAGCAGTACTTC
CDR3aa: CASSRRVNEQYF

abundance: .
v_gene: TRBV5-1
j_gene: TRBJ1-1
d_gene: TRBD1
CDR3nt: TGCGCCAGCAGCCACACGGCGGGACAGAGTATGAACACTGAAGCTTTCTTT
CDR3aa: CASSHTAGQSMNTEAFF

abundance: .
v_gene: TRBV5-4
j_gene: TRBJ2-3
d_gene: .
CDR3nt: TGTGCCAGCAGCTTCTTGAACGGGGCGCGGGGAGATACGCAGTATTTT
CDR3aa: CASSFLNGARGDTQYF

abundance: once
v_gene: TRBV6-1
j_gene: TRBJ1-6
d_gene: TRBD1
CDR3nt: TGTGCCACCGAATCGGGACAGATCTATAATTCACCCCTCCACTTT
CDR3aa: CATESGQIYNSPLHF

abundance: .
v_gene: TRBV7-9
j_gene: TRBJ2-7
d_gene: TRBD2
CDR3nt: TGTGCCAGCAGCACGGGACTAGCGGGGACCTACGAGCAGTACTTC
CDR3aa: CASSTGLAGTYEQYF